This is a list of T cell receptor beta chains from one sample in a study of blood T cells in healthy people across ages. Via MiXCR, TCRdb re-called the 5' RACE reads, giving one row per CDR3 protein. The sample has around 990,000 distinct CDR3 sequences, around 27% seen once. A further study also used this sample, focusing on T cells of mothers and their children.

The sample comprised blood. These receptors originate from a girl between 2 and 10 years old in good health. Each CDR3 is given with its conserved first and last residue. D genes are given only for firm matches. The size entry is marked missing in some rows and otherwise reads once, few, many or a size class.

D gene	J gene	clone size	V gene	CDR3 protein	CDR3 DNA
-	TRBJ2-1	-	TRBV4-1	CASSQEKAAMVTRRFF	TGCGCCAGCAGCCAAGAGAAGGCGGCTATGGTTACTAGGCGGTTCTTC
-	TRBJ2-1	-	TRBV7-2	CASSLDLLVQVKVGEQFF	TGTGCCAGCAGCTTAGATTTACTAGTGCAGGTAAAAGTAGGGGAGCAGTTCTTC
-	TRBJ1-2	-	TRBV7-9	CASSPRTDPNYGYTF	TGTGCCAGCAGCCCCCGGACAGACCCTAACTATGGCTACACCTTC
-	TRBJ2-1	-	TRBV28	CASTHRSNEQFF	TGTGCCAGCACCCACCGAAGTAATGAGCAGTTCTTC
TRBD2	TRBJ2-5	-	TRBV10-3	CAVSGEQETQYF	TGTGCCGTTAGCGGGGAACAGGAGACCCAGTACTTC
-	TRBJ2-1	-	TRBV12-3/TRBV12-4	CASDLAGSSYNEQFF	TGTGCCAGCGACCTGGCGGGAAGCTCCTACAATGAGCAGTTCTTC
-	TRBJ2-7	few	TRBV7-9	CASGYLEAGEQYF	TGTGCCAGCGGCTACCTGGAGGCGGGCGAGCAGTACTTC
-	TRBJ2-3	-	TRBV5-5	CASSLESDRTDTQYF	TGTGCCAGCAGCTTGGAGTCTGATCGCACAGATACGCAGTATTTT
-	TRBJ2-5	-	TRBV29-1	CSVWGVSPRRTQETQYF	TGCAGCGTATGGGGGGTCTCACCCAGGAGGACCCAAGAGACCCAGTACTTC
-	TRBJ2-4	few	TRBV7-2	CASSLDVGIQYF	TGTGCCAGCAGCTTAGATGTGGGCATTCAGTACTTC
-	TRBJ1-4	-	TRBV7-2	CASSLFSGANEKLFF	TGTGCCAGCAGCTTATTTTCGGGCGCTAATGAAAAACTGTTTTTT
TRBD2	TRBJ2-1	-	TRBV20-1	CSASRTSGGEWSYNEQFF	TGCAGTGCCTCCCGGACTAGCGGGGGGGAATGGTCCTACAATGAGCAGTTCTTC
TRBD1	TRBJ1-1	few	TRBV6-6	CASSRPGGDTEAFF	TGTGCCAGCAGCAGGCCAGGGGGGGACACTGAAGCTTTCTTT
-	TRBJ2-7	few	TRBV6-1	CASSPVSGLSSYEQYF	TGTGCCAGCAGTCCCGTGTCGGGGTTGAGCTCCTACGAGCAGTACTTC
-	TRBJ2-5	-	TRBV6-2/TRBV6-3	CASSYSRGTGGTQYF	TGTGCCAGCAGTTACTCGAGGGGGACCGGAGGGACCCAGTACTTC
-	TRBJ2-2	-	TRBV10-3	CAISESHPTTGTGNTGELFF	TGTGCCATCAGTGAGTCCCACCCTACTACCGGGACGGGGAACACCGGGGAGCTGTTTTTT
-	TRBJ2-3	-	TRBV24-1	CATSDFTADTQYF	TGTGCCACCAGTGATTTCACCGCAGATACGCAGTATTTT
TRBD2	TRBJ2-7	-	TRBV29-1	CSVAGGTYEQYF	TGCAGCGTTGCGGGGGGTACCTACGAGCAGTACTTC
-	TRBJ2-1	few	TRBV4-1	CASSQSLSRKQFF	TGCGCCAGCAGCCAATCCCTTTCACGGAAGCAGTTCTTC
TRBD2	TRBJ2-1	few	TRBV4-1	CASSPAGTIHNEQFF	TGCGCCAGCAGCCCCGCTGGGACTATACACAATGAGCAGTTCTTC
-	TRBJ1-5	few	TRBV20-1	CSASSRAGQPQHF	TGCAGTGCTAGCAGCAGGGCCGGCCAGCCCCAGCATTTT
-	TRBJ2-5	-	TRBV13	CASSSRLTQETQYF	TGTGCCAGCAGCTCAAGACTCACCCAAGAGACCCAGTACTTC